This TCR beta chain emerged from a study of cytomegalovirus exposure and HLA in healthy donors. PCR used 60 Vbeta primers and 13 Jbeta primers. Clones were sequenced by immunoSEQ multiplex PCR, and TCRdb holds only the in-frame ones, with some missing. Among more than 90,000 clones listed, around three quarters were seen once. The sequence came from a man aged 25 to 45 in good health and CMV-seronegative. The sample taken for sequencing was PBMCs.

DNA for the CDR3: TGTGCCAGCAGCCCCAACAGGGGGAGGGACACTGAAGCTTTCTTT. Protein sequence: CASSPNRGRDTEAFF. The chain couples TRBV7-9 to TRBJ1-1; 8 bases are shared with TRBD1. The CDR3 covers 15 residues. After removal of 5 bases from V and 3 bases from J, the junction contained 8 bases not matched to a gene. The germline V gene encodes CDR1 SEHNR and CDR2 FQNEAQ (reference sequence). The variable domain in full, with the rest retrieved from reference TRBV7-9 and TRBJ1-1, is DTGVSQNPRHKITKRGQNVTFRCDPISEHNRLYWYRQTLGQGPEFLTYFQNEAQLEKSRLLSDRFSAERPKGSFSTLEIQRTEQGDSAMYLCASSPNRGRDTEAFFGQGTRLTVV.